Listed below are T cell receptor beta chains from one sample, sequenced in a study of post-analysis software for immune sequencing data. TCRdb re-analysed the PCR reads in MiXCR, keeping a single row per CDR3 protein. This sample has almost 700,000 distinct CDR3 sequences; 55% to 60% occur once, and the top ten carry roughly 12%. Input material: blood. The receptor set was obtained from a girl aged 2-10 years with multiple sclerosis. Each CDR3 is given with its conserved first and last residue. D genes are given only for firm matches. Clone size appears in some rows only: once, few, many, or a class for an expanded clone.

TGCAGTGCTTCTGGACGGAGAACCTACGAGCAGTACTTC	CSASGRRTYEQYF	TRBJ2-7	TRBV20-1	-	-
TGTGCCACCTCACAGGGAACAGATACGCAGTATTTT	CATSQGTDTQYF	TRBJ2-3	TRBV24-1	-	few
TGTGCCAGCAGCGCCTTCGACGGCAATGAGCAGTTCTTC	CASSAFDGNEQFF	TRBJ2-1	TRBV7-9	-	once
TGCGCCAGCACCCTTCTAGCTGGAGGGGGCACAGATACGCAGTATTTT	CASTLLAGGGTDTQYF	TRBJ2-3	TRBV5-1	-	-
TGTGCCAGCAGTGGATTGGAGGATAGGGGAGAGACCCAGTACTTC	CASSGLEDRGETQYF	TRBJ2-5	TRBV25-1	-	-
TGCGCCAGCAGCTTGTTAGGGGCAACTGGCTACACCTTC	CASSLLGATGYTF	TRBJ1-2	TRBV5-1	-	-
TGTGCCAGCAGTTTATTGACTAGCGGGGGACCAGAGACCCAGTACTTC	CASSLLTSGGPETQYF	TRBJ2-5	TRBV27	TRBD2	few
TGTGCCAGCAGCTTGCGGGGCGGGGGACCGTACAATGAGCAGTTCTTC	CASSLRGGGPYNEQFF	TRBJ2-1	TRBV5-6	TRBD2	-
TGTGCCAGCAGCTTACTAGCGGGAGTCAGGTATGAGCAGTTCTTC	CASSLLAGVRYEQFF	TRBJ2-1	TRBV7-3	TRBD2	-
TGTGCCTGGAGTGTAGGTCGGGGGTACGAGCAGTACTTC	CAWSVGRGYEQYF	TRBJ2-7	TRBV30	-	-